This entry is about one T cell receptor (beta chain). Its recognized antigen is unknown. The record has no base qualities; no much larger clone is one base away. This sample was taken from a study of Ad26.COV2.S vaccination and SARS-CoV-2 variants (dated by TCRdb to the early 2020s). Notes on the research overall: Vaccine-arm donors were drawn from COV1001, a multicentre, randomized, double-blind, placebo-controlled phase I-IIa trial of Ad26.COV2.S in healthy adults. Ad26.COV2.S was administered intramuscularly at 5 x 10^10 or 1 x 10^11 viral particles, either as a single shot or as two shots given 56 days apart. Sequencing of the TCRbeta repertoire served to evaluate the specificity and breadth of SARS-CoV-2-reactive T cell receptors following Ad26.COV2.S vaccination. A total of 32 samples were included in the TCR-sequenced set, comprising roughly 19 Ad26.COV2.S vaccine recipients, 5 placebo recipients and 8 SARS-CoV-2 convalescent individuals. Participants in the trial were split at random into five groups of five each, receiving low-dose or high-dose Ad26.COV2.S once or twice, or else placebo on both occasions. Blinding of investigators to trial group allocation was maintained during experiments and outcome assessment. Points the paper makes about the study in general: Vaccine and placebo recipients had similar non-spike TCR breadth, a finding consistent with the vaccine containing only spike. The study was not powered to compare responses between vaccine doses or regimens. The authors noted that total T cell responses may have been underestimated by the TCR breadth and depth analyses. Compared with placebo recipients, Ad26.COV2.S recipients showed higher spike-specific TCR breadth (P = 0.0014). After vaccination, spike-specific CD8+ and CD4+ T cell responses were reported to show substantial breadth.

The immunoSEQ Assay was used to sequence TCRbeta CDR3 regions. After extraction, genomic DNA underwent amplification by bias-controlled multiplex PCR, followed by high-throughput sequencing. As for the original processing: Collapsing and filtering of sequences were performed to quantify the absolute abundance of each unique TCRbeta CDR3 region. Usable DNA was measured by amplifying reference genes present in all nucleated cells, and TCRbeta template counts were normalized to that usable DNA to estimate T cell fraction. Repertoire TCRs were annotated as SARS-CoV-2-specific by exact matching of V gene, CDR3 amino acid sequence and J gene to a known reactive TCR set. The reference SARS-CoV-2 TCR set came from MIRA and was filtered for enrichment in COVID-19-positive ImmuneCODE repertoires, removing public or cross-reactive TCRs. Using the MIRA antigens, annotated TCRs were further analysed by specific ORF or by position within an ORF. Breadth was defined as the number of annotated unique rearrangements divided by the total number of unique productive rearrangements, and depth was defined as the summed frequency of the annotated unique rearrangements. TCR breadth was compared between groups using two-sided Wilcoxon rank-sum tests. Held by TCRdb, this immuneACCESS table contains in-frame sequences only and omits some clones. Under half of the omission traces to an unresolved V gene where checked; the cause of the rest is unknown. V and J calls and clone size come straight from that table; D and trimming were deduced from the DNA. The sample yields some 390,000 clones; approximately 89% were counted once. The ten largest clones capture over 1.5% of the sample.

The germline V gene (reference sequence) specifies GTSNPN as CDR1 and SVGIG as CDR2. Counted from cysteine to phenylalanine, this CDR3 has 14 amino acids. Only CDR3 DNA remains: 42 bases, in frame from the first base. V is reduced by 2 bases and J by 5 bases, leaving a spacing of 15 bases between them. Taken with the paper, the label for treatment or condition translates to: some 20 received Ad26.COV2.S at low or high dose, single or two shots; 5 received placebo; per-sample allocation not given. Repertoires of vaccine and placebo recipients were sequenced from samples collected on day 63 after the first injection. Between 29 July and 7 August 2020, Cohort 1b enrolled 25 adults aged 18-55 years at one site in Boston, USA. Ad26.COV2.S consisted of a replication-incompetent adenovirus type 26 vector by which a prefusion-stabilized SARS-CoV-2 spike protein from the original Wuhan strain was expressed.

The chain joins TRBV30 to TRBJ1-1, with the identity of the D gene unclear. Sample: peripheral blood, taken in a trial of Ad26.COV2.S vaccine versus placebo. The sequence was collected from a person aged 18-60 years who received the Ad26.COV2.S COVID-19 vaccine or a placebo. The CDR3 reads CAWSPNGGWTEAFF. The nucleotide sequence reads TGTGCCTGGAGTCCAAATGGAGGATGGACTGAAGCTTTCTTT.